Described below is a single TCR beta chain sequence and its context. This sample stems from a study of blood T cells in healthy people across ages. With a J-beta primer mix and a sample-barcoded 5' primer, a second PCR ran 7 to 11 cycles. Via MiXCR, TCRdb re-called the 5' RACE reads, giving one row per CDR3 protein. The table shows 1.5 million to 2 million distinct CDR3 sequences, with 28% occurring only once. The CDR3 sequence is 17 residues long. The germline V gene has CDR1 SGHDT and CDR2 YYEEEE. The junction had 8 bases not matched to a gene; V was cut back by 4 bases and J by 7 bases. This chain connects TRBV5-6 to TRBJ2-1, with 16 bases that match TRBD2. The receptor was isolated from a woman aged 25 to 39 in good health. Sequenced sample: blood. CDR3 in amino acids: CASSPGTSGGARNEQFF. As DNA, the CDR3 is TGTGCCAGCAGCCCCGGGACTAGCGGGGGGGCGAGGAATGAGCAGTTCTTC.